Here is one T cell receptor beta chain with its context. Its recognized antigen is unknown. No much larger clonotype is one base removed from it; base qualities were not supplied. This record comes from a study of regulatory T cells in long-lasting Graves disease (dated by TCRdb to 2020 to 2022). About the full investigation: Antithyroid drugs had been taken for less than 3 months by newly diagnosed Graves' disease patients. Persistent Graves' disease patients were compared with newly diagnosed Graves' disease patients by peripheral blood TCR sequencing and RNA sequencing. A total of 35 or so samples were covered by TCR sequencing, comprising approximately 13 persistent and about 20 newly diagnosed Graves' disease patients. The study was conducted in China and was registered as a clinical trial.

Libraries were made using multiplex PCR. The run used an Illumina HiSeq 4000. iRepertoire HTBI primers and Arm-PCR amplification of CDR3 regions were used to construct TCR beta libraries. Gel purification was performed on PCR products prior to sequencing. In the authors' own workflow: Across samples, fewer than 70 TRBV and 13 to 15 TRBJ segments were identified and used for gene usage analysis of CDR3 amino acid clonotypes. COPE and FqMerger were used to merge filtered high-quality paired reads into contigs. BLAST was used to align contigs to IMGT TRBV, TRBD and TRBJ reference genes, with CDR3 defined following IMGT. Clonotypes above 0.1% frequency were classified as highly expanded clones. Shannon entropy served as the measure of repertoire diversity, while the Gini coefficient captured V-J evenness. Public clonotypes were defined as clonotypes shared by more than one individual. In TCRdb, the public reads were trimmed at Q25 with fastp and aligned with MiXCR, with productive beta chains retained. Every CDR3 protein is listed once, alongside the most common genes and DNA of its rows. These V and J calls originate from TCRdb's pipeline instead of the authors' own analysis. In all, the sample holds roughly 400,000 distinct CDR3 sequences, and approximately 15% of those were seen once. The top ten clones comprise over 7.5% of the sample.

From its cysteine to its phenylalanine, the CDR3 spans 15 amino acids. CDR3 DNA only is kept here, 45 bases in frame from base 1. V ends up 5 bases short and J 5 bases short, with an unmatched junction base count of 8. CDR1 SGHNT and CDR2 YENEEA were looked up in the germline V gene. This specimen's time point label, per the study, means: newly diagnosed GD, antithyroid drugs for less than 3 months. For both TCR sequencing and RNA sequencing, RNA was extracted from PBMCs in TRIzol. The diagnosis of Graves' disease was made according to American Thyroid Association guidelines. Patients for the study were recruited at an endocrinology department in Xi'an, China. From each patient, about 8.9 milliliters of peripheral blood was collected into an EDTA anticoagulant tube. Ficoll Paque Plus density gradient separation was used to isolate PBMCs, and no additional T cell sorting was done. An Agilent 2100 Bioanalyzer and agarose gel were used to check RNA quality, while a NanoDrop 2000 measured RNA concentration.

Summary of the overall study and its limitations: Persistent Graves' disease patients showed lower TCR Shannon entropy and fewer highly expanded clones than newly diagnosed patients, suggesting clonal expansion. The study examined only peripheral blood because the primary lesion, thyroid tissue, could not be accessed. The authors acknowledged the small sample size as a limitation that may reduce accuracy. TRBV28, TRBJ1-2 and TRBJ2-5 were preferentially used in persistent disease, while TRBV20-1 and TRBJ2-1 were favored in newly diagnosed disease. Sequencing and analysis were restricted to the TCR beta chain. Patients with persistent disease shared more public clonotypes (roughly 2,900) than newly diagnosed patients did (more than 900).

The sample also formed part of further work on T cells in Graves' hyperthyroidism and ophthalmopathy. The second study's paper adds: Stable Graves' hyperthyroidism was defined as the absence of progression to ophthalmopathy over 18 months of follow-up. Hyperthyroidism patients were newly diagnosed, had a disease duration of under 2 months, and were aged 18 to 65 years. Exclusion was applied to patients with uncontrolled infections, other autoimmune diseases, pregnancy or lactation. Diagnoses were established on the basis of clinical symptoms, serum thyroxine and TRAb, thyroid ultrasound, and orbital computed tomography. For the first round of RT-PCR on the TCR CDR3, the HTBI primer set was used together with the Qiagen OneStep RT-PCR kit. Most expanded thyroid clonotypes (frequency above 0.001) were also detected in blood, suggesting blood repertoires may reflect thyroid immune responses. Ophthalmopathy was separated from stable hyperthyroidism by a 13 V-J signature model, with 87.88% sensitivity and about 81% specificity obtained in cross-validation and 80%/75% obtained in testing. During validation, the model predicted progression to ophthalmopathy a median of roughly 7.1 months ahead of onset, with roughly 65% sensitivity and around 73% specificity. To identify TCR V-J signatures that set the groups apart, the researchers used a discovery cohort of 90 to 100 patients, made up of some 41 with Graves' ophthalmopathy and about 59 with stable Graves' hyperthyroidism. An independent validation cohort of 18 to 20 hyperthyroidism patients and approximately 16 patients who later progressed to ophthalmopathy tested prospective prediction of ophthalmopathy. For training and testing, the 100 or so patients in the discovery cohort were randomly divided in a 7:3 ratio. In addition, the study compared T-cell repertoires in thyroid tissue and in blood from over 5 Graves' hyperthyroidism patients. Following sampling, methimazole starting at 30 mg daily was given to hyperthyroidism patients, and high-dose intravenous methylprednisolone was given to ophthalmopathy patients. Libraries were constructed in a second round of multiplex PCR, after which size selection and purification were carried out. Paired-end sequencing of the libraries was performed with 100 bp reads on an Illumina HiSeq2000. SOAPnuke was used to process the raw data, removing reads that contained adapters or uncalled bases, had a mean Phred below 15, or lacked an exact match to the constant primer or identifier. High-quality paired reads were merged using COPE v1.2.5, and each unique nucleotide sequence was defined as a clonotype. Clonotypes were aligned to IMGT TRBV, TRBD and TRBJ reference segments using MiTCR v1.1. Only V-J combinations with frequency above 0.0001, covering approximately 99% of repertoires, were analysed. The TCS score was defined as F50 (clonal expansion) divided by E x V (chaos), with BLOSUM62-based TCRdist calculated between CDR3 peptides within each V-J. Welch's t-statistics and random forest reduced just over 500 V-J features to roughly 13, which were used in a naive Bayes classifier (R e1071). No statistical method was used to fix the sample size in advance, and group allocation was not hidden from the investigators. The paper describes TCR Vbeta CDR3 sequencing of around 140 peripheral blood samples, made up of 43 ophthalmopathy patients, more than 70 hyperthyroidism patients and about 17 progressor patients.

This TCR derives from a woman between 35 and 50 years old with Graves disease. Donor details come from another sample of the same person, matched by shared clones. Recombination linked TRBV11-3 to TRBJ2-1, with 8 bases aligning to TRBD1. Sequenced here: peripheral blood mononuclear cells (PBMCs), sampled at new diagnosis, from a patient treated with antithyroid drugs. The base sequence is TGTGCCAGCAGCCAGTTCCAGGGGGCTCACAATGAGCAGTTCTTC. Its amino acids are CASSQFQGAHNEQFF.